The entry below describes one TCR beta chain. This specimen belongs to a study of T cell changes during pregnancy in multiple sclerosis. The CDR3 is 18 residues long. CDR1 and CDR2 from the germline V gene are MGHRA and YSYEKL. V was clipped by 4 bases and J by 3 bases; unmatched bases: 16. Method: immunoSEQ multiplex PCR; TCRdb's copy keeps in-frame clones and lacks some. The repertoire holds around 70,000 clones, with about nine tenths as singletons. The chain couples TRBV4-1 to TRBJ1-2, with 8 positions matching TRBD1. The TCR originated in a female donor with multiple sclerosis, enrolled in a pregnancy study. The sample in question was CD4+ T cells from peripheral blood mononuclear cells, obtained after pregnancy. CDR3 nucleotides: TGCGCCAGCAGCCTTAGAGGGGCAGGGGGCGGTCGGGACTATGGCTACACCTTC. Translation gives CASSLRGAGGGRDYGYTF.